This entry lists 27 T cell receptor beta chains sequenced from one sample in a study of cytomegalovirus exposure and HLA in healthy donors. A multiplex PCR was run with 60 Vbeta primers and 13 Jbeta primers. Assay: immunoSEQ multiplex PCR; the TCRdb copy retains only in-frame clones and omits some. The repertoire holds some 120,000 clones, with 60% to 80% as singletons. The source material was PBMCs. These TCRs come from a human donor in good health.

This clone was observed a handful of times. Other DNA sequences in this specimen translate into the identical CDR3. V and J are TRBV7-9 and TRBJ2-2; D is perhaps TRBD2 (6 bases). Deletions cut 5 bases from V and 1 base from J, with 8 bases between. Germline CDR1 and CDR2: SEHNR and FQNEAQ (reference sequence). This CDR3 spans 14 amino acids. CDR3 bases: TGTGCCAGCAGCCTTAGCGGGAACACCGGGGAGCTGTTTTTT. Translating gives CASSLSGNTGELFF.

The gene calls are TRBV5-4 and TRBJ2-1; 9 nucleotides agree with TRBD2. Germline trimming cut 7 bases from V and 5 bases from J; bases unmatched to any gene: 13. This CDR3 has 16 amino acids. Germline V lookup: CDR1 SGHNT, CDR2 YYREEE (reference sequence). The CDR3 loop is CASWGLRGGLNNEQFF. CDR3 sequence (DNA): TGTGCCAGCTGGGGTTTGCGGGGGGGCTTAAACAATGAGCAGTTCTTC.

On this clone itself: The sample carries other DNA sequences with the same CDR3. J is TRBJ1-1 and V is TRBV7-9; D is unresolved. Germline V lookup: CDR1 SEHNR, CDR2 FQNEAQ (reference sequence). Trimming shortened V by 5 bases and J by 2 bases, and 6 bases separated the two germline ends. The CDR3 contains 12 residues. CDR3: CASSPTNTEAFF. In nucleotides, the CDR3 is TGTGCCAGCAGCCCAACAAACACTGAAGCTTTCTTT.

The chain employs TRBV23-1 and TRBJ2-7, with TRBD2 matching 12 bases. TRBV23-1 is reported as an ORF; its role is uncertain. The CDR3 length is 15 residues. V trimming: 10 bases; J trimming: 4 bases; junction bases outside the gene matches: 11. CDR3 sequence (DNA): TGCGCCACTACTACCCGGACTAGCGGGACTTACGAGCAGTACTTC. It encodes CATTTRTSGTYEQYF.

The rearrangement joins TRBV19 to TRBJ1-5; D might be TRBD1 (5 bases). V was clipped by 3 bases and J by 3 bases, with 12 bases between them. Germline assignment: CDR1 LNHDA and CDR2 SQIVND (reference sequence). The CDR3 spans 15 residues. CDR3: CASSIWGVINQPQHF. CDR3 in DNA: TGTGCCAGTAGTATCTGGGGCGTAATCAATCAGCCCCAGCATTTT.

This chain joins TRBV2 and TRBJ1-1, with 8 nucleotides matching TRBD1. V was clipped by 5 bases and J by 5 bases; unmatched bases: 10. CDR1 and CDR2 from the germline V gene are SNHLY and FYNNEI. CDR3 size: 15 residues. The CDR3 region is CASSLAGQGETEAFF. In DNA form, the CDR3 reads TGTGCCAGCAGTTTGGCCGGACAGGGTGAAACTGAAGCTTTCTTT.

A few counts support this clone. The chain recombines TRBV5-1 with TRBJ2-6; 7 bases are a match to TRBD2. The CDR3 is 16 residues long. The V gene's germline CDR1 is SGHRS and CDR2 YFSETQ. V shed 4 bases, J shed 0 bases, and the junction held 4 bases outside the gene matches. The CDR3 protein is CASSPGGSSGANVLTF. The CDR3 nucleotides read TGCGCCAGCAGCCCCGGGGGGAGCTCTGGGGCCAACGTCCTGACTTTC. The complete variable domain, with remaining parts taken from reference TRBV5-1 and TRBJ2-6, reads KAGVTQTPRYLIKTRGQQVTLSCSPISGHRSVSWYQQTPGQGLQFLFEYFSETQRNKGNFPGRFSGRQFSNSRSEMNVSTLELGDSALYLCASSPGGSSGANVLTFGAGSRLTVL.

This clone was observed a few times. CDR3 nucleotides: TGTGCCAGCACGACAGGACCTAACTATGGCTACACCTTC. Residues: CASTTGPNYGYTF. The rearrangement joins TRBV28 to TRBJ1-2; D is possibly TRBD1 (6 bases). The V and J ends lost 7 bases and 0 bases respectively, with 9 bases between them. Looked up from germline, CDR1 is MDHEN and CDR2 is SYDVKM. The CDR3 has 13 amino acids.

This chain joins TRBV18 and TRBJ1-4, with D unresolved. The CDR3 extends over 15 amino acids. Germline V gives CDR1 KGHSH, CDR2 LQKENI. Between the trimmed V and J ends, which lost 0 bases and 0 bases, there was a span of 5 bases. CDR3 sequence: CASSPPTTTNEKLFF. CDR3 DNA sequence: TGTGCCAGCTCACCACCAACTACAACTAATGAAAAACTGTTTTTT.

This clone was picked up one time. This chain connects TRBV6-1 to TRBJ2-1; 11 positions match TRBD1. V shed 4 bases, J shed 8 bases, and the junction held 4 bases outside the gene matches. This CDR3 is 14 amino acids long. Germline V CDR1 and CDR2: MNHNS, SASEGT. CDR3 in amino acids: CASSGTGGGDEQFF. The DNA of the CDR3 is TGTGCCAGCAGTGGGACAGGGGGCGGGGATGAGCAGTTCTTC.

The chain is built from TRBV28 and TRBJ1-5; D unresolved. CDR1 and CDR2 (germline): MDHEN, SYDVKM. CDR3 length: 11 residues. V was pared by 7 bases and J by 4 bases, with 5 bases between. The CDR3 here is CASTKNQPQHF. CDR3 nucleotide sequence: TGTGCCAGCACCAAAAATCAGCCCCAGCATTTT. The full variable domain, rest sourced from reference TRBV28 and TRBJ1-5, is DVKVTQSSRYLVKRTGEKVFLECVQDMDHENMFWYRQDPGLGLRLIYFSYDVKMKEKGDIPEGYSVSREKKERFSLILESASTNQTSMYLCASTKNQPQHFGDGTRLSIL.

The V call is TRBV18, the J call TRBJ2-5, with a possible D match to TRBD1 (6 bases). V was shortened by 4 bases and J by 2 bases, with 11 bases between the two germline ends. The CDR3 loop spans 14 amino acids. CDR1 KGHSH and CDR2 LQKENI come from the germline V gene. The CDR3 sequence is CASSLQTGQETQYF. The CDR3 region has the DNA TGTGCCAGCTCACTCCAGACAGGACAAGAGACCCAGTACTTC.

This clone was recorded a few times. The CDR3, as DNA: TGCAGCGCCGGGGATCAGAATTCACCCCTCCACTTT. This gives the protein CSAGDQNSPLHF. The chain is built from TRBV29-1 and TRBJ1-6; D is unclear. The germline gives CDR1 SQVTM, CDR2 ANQGSEA. V was clipped by 7 bases and J by 7 bases, with 11 bases between them. The CDR3 totals 12 residues.

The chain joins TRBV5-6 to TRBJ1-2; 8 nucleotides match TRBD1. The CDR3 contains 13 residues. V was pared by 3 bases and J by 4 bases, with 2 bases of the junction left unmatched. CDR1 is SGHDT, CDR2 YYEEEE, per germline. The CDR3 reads CASSSDRVYGYTF. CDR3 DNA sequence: TGTGCCAGCAGCTCGGACAGGGTCTATGGCTACACCTTC.

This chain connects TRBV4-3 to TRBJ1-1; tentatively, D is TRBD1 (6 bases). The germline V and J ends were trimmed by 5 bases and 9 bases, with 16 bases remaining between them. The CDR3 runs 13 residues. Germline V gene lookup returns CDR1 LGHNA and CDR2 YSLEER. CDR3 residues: CASSAGDGEKAFF. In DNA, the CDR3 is TGCGCCAGCAGCGCAGGGGACGGGGAGAAAGCTTTCTTT.

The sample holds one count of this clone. This chain's CDR3 is CASSLSIVGTGRWNQPQHF. The DNA for the CDR3 is TGTGCCAGCAGTTTATCGATAGTGGGGACAGGGCGGTGGAATCAGCCCCAGCATTTT. V gene TRBV27 combines with J gene TRBJ1-5; TRBD1 matches 9 bases. The CDR3 totals 19 residues. The trim removed 0 bases at V and 4 bases at J, leaving 13 bases unmatched. Looked up from germline, CDR1 is MNHEY and CDR2 is SMNVEV (reference sequence).

Here the CDR3 reads CASSQNLGGTQYF. The CDR3 region has the DNA TGTGCCAGCAGCCAGAACCTGGGGGGTACCCAGTACTTC. The chain combines TRBV5-6 with TRBJ2-5; D perhaps matches TRBD2 (6 bases). CDR1 and CDR2 (germline): SGHDT, YYEEEE. Trimming shortened V by 4 bases and J by 8 bases, and 15 bases separated the two germline ends. This CDR3 contains 13 residues.

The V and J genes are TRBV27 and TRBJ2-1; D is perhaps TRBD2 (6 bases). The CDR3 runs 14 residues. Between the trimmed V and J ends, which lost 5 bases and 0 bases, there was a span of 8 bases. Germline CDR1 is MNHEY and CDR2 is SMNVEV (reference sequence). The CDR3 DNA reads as TGTGCCAGCAGTCGGGGGAGCTCCTACAATGAGCAGTTCTTC. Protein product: CASSRGSSYNEQFF.

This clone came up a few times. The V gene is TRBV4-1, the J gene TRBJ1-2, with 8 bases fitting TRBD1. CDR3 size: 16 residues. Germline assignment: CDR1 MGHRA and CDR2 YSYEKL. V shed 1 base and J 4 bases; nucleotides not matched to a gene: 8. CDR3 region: CASSQAGTGSFYGYTF. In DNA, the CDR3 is TGCGCCAGCAGCCAAGCCGGGACAGGAAGCTTCTATGGCTACACCTTC.

The CDR3 loop reads CASRLTGQATGELFF. Here the CDR3 DNA reads TGTGCCAGCAGATTAACAGGACAGGCCACCGGGGAGCTGTTTTTT. The chain carries TRBV27 and TRBJ2-2; 7 positions agree with TRBD1. From germline, CDR1 is MNHEY and CDR2 SMNVEV (reference sequence). Trimming took 6 bases from V and 4 from J; bases not matched to a gene: 8. This CDR3 has 15 residues.

The CDR3: CASSTLGQGQGYTF. DNA for the CDR3: TGTGCCAGTAGTACCCTTGGACAGGGGCAAGGCTACACCTTC. The V and J genes are TRBV19 and TRBJ1-2; 9 bases are shared with TRBD1. CDR1 and CDR2 from the germline V gene are LNHDA and SQIVND (reference sequence). This CDR3 is 14 amino acids long. V shed 4 bases, J shed 8 bases, and the junction held 8 bases outside the gene matches.

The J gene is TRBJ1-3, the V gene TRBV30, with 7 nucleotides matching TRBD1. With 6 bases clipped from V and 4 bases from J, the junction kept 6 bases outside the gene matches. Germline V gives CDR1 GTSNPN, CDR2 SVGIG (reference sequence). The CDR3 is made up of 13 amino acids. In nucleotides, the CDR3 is TGTGCCTGTAGACAGGGCGCAGGAAACACCATATATTTT. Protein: CACRQGAGNTIYF.

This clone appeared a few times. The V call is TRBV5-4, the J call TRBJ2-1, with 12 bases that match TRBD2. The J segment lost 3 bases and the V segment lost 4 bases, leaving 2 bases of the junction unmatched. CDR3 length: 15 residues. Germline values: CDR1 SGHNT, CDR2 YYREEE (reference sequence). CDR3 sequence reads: CASSLAGGNYNEQFF. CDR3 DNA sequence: TGTGCCAGCAGCCTAGCGGGGGGGAACTACAATGAGCAGTTCTTC.

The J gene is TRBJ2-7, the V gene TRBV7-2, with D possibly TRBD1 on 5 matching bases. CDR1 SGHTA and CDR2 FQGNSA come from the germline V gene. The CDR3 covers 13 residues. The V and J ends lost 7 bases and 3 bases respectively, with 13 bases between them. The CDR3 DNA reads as TGTGCCAGCAAGGGGCTCCCGAACTACGAGCAGTACTTC. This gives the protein CASKGLPNYEQYF. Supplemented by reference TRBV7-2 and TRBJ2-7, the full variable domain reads GAGVSQSPSNKVTEKGKDVELRCDPISGHTALYWYRQSLGQGLEFLIYFQGNSAPDKSGLPSDRFSAERTGGSVSTLTIQRTQQEDSAVYLCASKGLPNYEQYFGPGTRLTVT.

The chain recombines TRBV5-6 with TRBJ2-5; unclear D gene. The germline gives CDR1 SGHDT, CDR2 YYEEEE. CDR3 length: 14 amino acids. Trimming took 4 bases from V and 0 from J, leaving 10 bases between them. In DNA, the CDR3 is TGTGCCAGCAGCCCAGTTACGTACCAAGAGACCCAGTACTTC. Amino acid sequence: CASSPVTYQETQYF.

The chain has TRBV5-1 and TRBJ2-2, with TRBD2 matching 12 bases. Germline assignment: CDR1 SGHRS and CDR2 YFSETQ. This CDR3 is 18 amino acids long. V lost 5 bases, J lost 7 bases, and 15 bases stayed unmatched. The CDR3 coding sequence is TGCGCCAGCAGAAGCGGGCTAGCGGGGGGGCCCTCTGACGGGGAGCTGTTTTTT. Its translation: CASRSGLAGGPSDGELFF.

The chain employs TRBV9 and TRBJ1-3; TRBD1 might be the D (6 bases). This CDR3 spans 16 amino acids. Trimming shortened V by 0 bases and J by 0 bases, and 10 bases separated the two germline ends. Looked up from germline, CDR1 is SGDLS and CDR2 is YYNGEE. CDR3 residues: CASSVDTGRSGNTIYF. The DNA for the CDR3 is TGTGCCAGCAGCGTAGACACAGGGCGCTCTGGAAACACCATATATTTT.